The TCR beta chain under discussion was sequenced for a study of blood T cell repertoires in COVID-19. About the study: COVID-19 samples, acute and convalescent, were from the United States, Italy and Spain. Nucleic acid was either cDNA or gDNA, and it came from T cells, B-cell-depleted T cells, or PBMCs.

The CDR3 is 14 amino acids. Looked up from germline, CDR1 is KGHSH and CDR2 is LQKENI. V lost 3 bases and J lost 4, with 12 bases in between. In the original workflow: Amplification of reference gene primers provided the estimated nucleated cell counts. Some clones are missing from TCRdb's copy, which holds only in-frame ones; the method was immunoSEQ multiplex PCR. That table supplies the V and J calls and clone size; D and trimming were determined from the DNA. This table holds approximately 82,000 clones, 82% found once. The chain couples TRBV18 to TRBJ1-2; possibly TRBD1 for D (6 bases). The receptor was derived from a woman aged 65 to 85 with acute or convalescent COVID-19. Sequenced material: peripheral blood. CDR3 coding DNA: TGTGCCAGCTCACCTGGACAGAATTTCTATGGCTACACCTTC. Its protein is CASSPGQNFYGYTF.